This note documents a single TCR beta chain sequence. Sequencing used immunoSEQ multiplex PCR; TCRdb keeps in-frame clones, though not all of them. The sample lists tens of thousands of clones, roughly 95% seen once, with around 4% in the top ten. Time point reported: new active TB diagnosis, blood taken before or within 7 days of starting treatment. HIV-seronegative South African adults aged 18 years or older had newly diagnosed active tuberculosis. Tuberculosis was confirmed by positive sputum smear and/or M. tuberculosis culture. Each donor contributed 90,000 to 100,000 T cells on average, unsorted. The sample originates from a study of T cells in tuberculosis. The wider study: Samples predate treatment or fall within its first 7 days.

V lost 5 bases, J lost 2 bases, and 12 bases lay in between. The length of the CDR3 is 15 residues. CDR1 is SGHAT and CDR2 is FQNNGV in the germline V gene. Sequenced material: PBMCs, taken at tuberculosis diagnosis. The receptor was derived from an adult with tuberculosis. The chain is built from TRBV11-2 and TRBJ2-2; possibly TRBD1 for D (6 bases). Written as DNA, the CDR3 is TGTGCCAGCAGCCACCGGACAGTAAACACCGGGGAGCTGTTTTTT. Protein sequence: CASSHRTVNTGELFF.